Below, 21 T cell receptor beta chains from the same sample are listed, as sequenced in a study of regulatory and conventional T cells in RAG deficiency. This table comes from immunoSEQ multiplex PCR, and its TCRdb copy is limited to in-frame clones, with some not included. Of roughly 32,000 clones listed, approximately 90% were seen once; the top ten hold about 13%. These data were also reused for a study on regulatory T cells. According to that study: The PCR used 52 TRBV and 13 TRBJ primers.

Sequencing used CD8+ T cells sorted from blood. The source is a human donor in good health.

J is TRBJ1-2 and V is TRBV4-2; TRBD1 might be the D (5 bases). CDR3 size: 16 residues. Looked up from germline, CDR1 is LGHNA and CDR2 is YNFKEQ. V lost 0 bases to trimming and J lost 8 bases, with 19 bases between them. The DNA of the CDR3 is TGTGCCAGCAGCCAAGATTTTTCAGGGAAGTTCGGCGGCTACACCTTC. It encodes CASSQDFSGKFGGYTF.

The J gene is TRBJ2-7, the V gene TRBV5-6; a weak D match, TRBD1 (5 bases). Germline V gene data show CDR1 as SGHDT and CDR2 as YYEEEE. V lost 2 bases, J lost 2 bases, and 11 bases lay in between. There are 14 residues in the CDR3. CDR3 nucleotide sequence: TGTGCCAGCAGCTTCGTAGGGGTAACCTACGAGCAGTACTTC. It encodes CASSFVGVTYEQYF.

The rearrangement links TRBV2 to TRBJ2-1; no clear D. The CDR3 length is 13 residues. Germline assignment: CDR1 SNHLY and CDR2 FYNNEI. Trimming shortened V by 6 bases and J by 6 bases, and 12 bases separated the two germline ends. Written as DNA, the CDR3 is TGTGCCAGCAGCGAATTTGTAGGCAATGAGCAGTTCTTC. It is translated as CASSEFVGNEQFF.

The CDR3 DNA reads as TGTGCCAGCAGTGCACAGGGCTACGAGCAGTACTTC. Translating gives CASSAQGYEQYF. V is TRBV25-1 and J is TRBJ2-7, with D possibly being TRBD1 (6 bases). Trimming left V 4 bases short and J 3 bases short, with 7 bases between. The CDR3 is 12 residues long. Germline V gene lookup returns CDR1 MGHDK and CDR2 SYGVNS.

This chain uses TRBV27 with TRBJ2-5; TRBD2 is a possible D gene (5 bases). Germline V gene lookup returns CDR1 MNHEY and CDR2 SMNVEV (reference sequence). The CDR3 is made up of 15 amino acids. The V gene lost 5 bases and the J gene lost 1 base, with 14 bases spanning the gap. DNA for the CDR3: TGTGCCAGCAGTCCCATAACCGGGGTCCAAGAGACCCAGTACTTC. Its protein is CASSPITGVQETQYF.

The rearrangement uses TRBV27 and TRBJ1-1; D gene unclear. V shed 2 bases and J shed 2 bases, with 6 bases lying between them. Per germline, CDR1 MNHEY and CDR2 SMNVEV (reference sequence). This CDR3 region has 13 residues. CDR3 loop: CASSLEFNTEAFF. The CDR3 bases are TGTGCCAGCAGTTTAGAGTTCAACACTGAAGCTTTCTTT.

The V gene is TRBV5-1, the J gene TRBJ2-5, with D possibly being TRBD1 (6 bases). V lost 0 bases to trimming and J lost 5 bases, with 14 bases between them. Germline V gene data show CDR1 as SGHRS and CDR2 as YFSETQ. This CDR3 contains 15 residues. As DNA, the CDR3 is TGCGCCAGCAGCTTGGAGAACAGGGATTGGGAGACCCAGTACTTC. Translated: CASSLENRDWETQYF.

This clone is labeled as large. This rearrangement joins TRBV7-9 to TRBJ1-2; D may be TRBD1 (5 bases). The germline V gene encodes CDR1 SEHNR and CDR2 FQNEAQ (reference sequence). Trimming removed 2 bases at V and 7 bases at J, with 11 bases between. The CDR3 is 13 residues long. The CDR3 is CASSLSRGSGYTF. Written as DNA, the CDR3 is TGTGCCAGCAGCTTAAGCCGGGGGTCTGGCTACACCTTC.

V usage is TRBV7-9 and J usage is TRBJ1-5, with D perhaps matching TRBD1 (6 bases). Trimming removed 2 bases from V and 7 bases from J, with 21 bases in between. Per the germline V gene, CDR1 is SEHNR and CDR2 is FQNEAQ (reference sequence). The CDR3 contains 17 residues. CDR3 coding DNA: TGTGCCAGCAGCTTAACGGTTGATGCACAGGGAGGGCAGCCCCAGCATTTT. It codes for CASSLTVDAQGGQPQHF. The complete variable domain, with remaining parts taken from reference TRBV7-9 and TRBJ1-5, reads DTGVSQNPRHKITKRGQNVTFRCDPISEHNRLYWYRQTLGQGPEFLTYFQNEAQLEKSRLLSDRFSAERPKGSFSTLEIQRTEQGDSAMYLCASSLTVDAQGGQPQHFGDGTRLSIL.

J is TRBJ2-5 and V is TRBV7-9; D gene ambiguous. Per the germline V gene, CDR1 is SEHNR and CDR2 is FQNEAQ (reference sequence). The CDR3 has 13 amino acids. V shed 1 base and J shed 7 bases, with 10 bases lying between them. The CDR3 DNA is TGTGCCAGCAGCTTAGGGGGTTTTGGGACCCAGTACTTC. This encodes CASSLGGFGTQYF.

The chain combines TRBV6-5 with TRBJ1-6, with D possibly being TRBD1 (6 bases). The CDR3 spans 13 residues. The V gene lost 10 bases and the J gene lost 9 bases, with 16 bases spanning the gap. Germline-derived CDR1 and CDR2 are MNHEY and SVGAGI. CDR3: CATSPRGGSPLHF. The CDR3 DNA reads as TGTGCCACAAGCCCCAGGGGCGGTTCACCCCTCCACTTT.

The CDR3 sequence is CASTNPRGAGKLFF. The CDR3 bases are TGTGCCAGCACCAACCCTCGGGGGGCGGGAAAACTGTTTTTT. The gene calls are TRBV27 and TRBJ1-4; a possible D gene is TRBD1 (6 bases). V dropped 7 bases and J dropped 10 bases, with 19 bases sitting between them. The CDR3 contains 14 residues. The germline V gene encodes CDR1 MNHEY and CDR2 SMNVEV (reference sequence).

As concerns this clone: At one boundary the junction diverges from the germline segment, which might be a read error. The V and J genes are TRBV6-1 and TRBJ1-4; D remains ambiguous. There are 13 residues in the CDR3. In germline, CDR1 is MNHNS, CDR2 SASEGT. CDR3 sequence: CASSTAINEKLVF. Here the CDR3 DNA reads TGTGCCAGCAGCACAGCCATCAATGAAAAACTGGTTTTT.

The DNA for the CDR3 is TGTGCCAGCTCACCACGAGACAATGAGCAGTTCTTC. The encoded protein is CASSPRDNEQFF. This chain uses TRBV18 with TRBJ2-1; D is ambiguous. The ends were cut back, 1 base at V and 5 bases at J, with 3 bases in the middle. Germline lookup yields CDR1 KGHSH and CDR2 LQKENI. This CDR3 contains 12 residues.

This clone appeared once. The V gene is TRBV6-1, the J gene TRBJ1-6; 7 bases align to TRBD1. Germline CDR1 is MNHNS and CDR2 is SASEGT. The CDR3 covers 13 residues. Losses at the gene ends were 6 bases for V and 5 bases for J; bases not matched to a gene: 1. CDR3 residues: CASRTGNNSPLHF. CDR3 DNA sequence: TGTGCCAGCAGGACAGGGAATAATTCACCCCTCCACTTT.

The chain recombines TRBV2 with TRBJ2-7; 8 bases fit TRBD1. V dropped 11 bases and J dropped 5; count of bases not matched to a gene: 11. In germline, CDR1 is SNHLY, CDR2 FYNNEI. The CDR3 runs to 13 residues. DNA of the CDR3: TGTGCCTCCTCCTTCCAGGGGGCCAACGAGCAGTACTTC. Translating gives CASSFQGANEQYF.

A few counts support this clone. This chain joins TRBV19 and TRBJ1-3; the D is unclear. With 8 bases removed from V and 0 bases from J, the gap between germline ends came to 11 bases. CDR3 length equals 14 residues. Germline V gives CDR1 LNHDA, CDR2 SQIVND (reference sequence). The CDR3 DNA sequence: TGTGCCAGTGGTTTGGACTTCTCTGGAAACACCATATATTTT. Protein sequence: CASGLDFSGNTIYF.

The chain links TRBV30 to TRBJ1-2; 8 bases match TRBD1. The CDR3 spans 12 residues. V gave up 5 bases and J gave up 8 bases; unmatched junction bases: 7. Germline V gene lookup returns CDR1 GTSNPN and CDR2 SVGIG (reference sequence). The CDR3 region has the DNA TGTGCCTGGGGGCAGGGGGCATTGGGCTACACCTTC. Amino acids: CAWGQGALGYTF.

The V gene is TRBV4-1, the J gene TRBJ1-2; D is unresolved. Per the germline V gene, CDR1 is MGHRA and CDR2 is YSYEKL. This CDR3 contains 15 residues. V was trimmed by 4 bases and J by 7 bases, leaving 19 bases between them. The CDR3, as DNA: TGCGCCAGCAGCCCGACGGGAGGTAGTACTGGTGGCTACACCTTC. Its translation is CASSPTGGSTGGYTF.

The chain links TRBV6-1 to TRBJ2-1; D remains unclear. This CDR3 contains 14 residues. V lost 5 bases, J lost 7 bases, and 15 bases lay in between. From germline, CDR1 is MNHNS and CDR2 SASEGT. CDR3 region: CASSPTPAWNEQFF. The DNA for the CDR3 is TGTGCCAGCAGTCCCACCCCAGCTTGGAATGAGCAGTTCTTC.

The CDR3 bases are TGCGCCAGCAGCCAGGGGACAGCCTATGGCTACACCTTC. Protein product: CASSQGTAYGYTF. This chain uses TRBV4-1 with TRBJ1-2, with 7 bases lining up with TRBD1. Germline V gene data show CDR1 as MGHRA and CDR2 as YSYEKL. J was trimmed by 4 bases and V by 3 bases; bases with no gene match: 2. CDR3 length equals 13 residues.